This T cell receptor (beta chain) was found in a study of T cells in localized non-small cell lung cancer. TCRdb's table, derived via immunoSEQ multiplex PCR, lists solely in-frame clones and lacks some. The sample shows tens of thousands of clones, around 86% of them seen only once. This clone has just one count. CDR3 length equals 12 residues. V dropped 3 bases and J dropped 11 bases, with 10 bases sitting between them. In germline, CDR1 is WSHSY, CDR2 SAAADI. The sequencing used peripheral blood, collected before any cancer treatment. This sequence was found in a man aged 40-75 years with stage I lung adenocarcinoma. J is TRBJ2-2 and V is TRBV10-2, with D perhaps matching TRBD1 or TRBD2 (5 bases each). DNA for the CDR3: TGCGCCAGCAGTGATATGGGACGTGAGCTGTTTTTT. This codes for CASSDMGRELFF.